This T cell receptor (beta chain) derives from a study of T cells in Graves' hyperthyroidism and ophthalmopathy. This clonotype was seen repeatedly, ten times or more. After removal of 6 bases from V and 5 bases from J, the junction contained 3 bases not matched to a gene. Germline V gives CDR1 SNHLY, CDR2 FYNNEI. The CDR3 loop spans 12 amino acids. The source material, RNA transcripts, was used to amplify TCR beta CDR3 regions. HTBI primers were the set used in a first-round RT-PCR of the TCR CDR3. TCRdb re-analysed the multiplex PCR reads in MiXCR, keeping a single row per CDR3 protein. The data contain 550,000 to 800,000 distinct CDR3 sequences, 17% of them seen just once; the ten biggest clones take up 15% to 18%.

The sequence derives from a man over 45 with Graves' hyperthyroidism. The chain recombines TRBV2 with TRBJ1-2; 7 bases align to TRBD1. The sequencing sample was made of blood. CDR3 loop: CASRRTGYGYTF. CDR3 sequence (DNA): TGTGCCAGCAGAAGGACAGGATATGGCTACACCTTC.